This T cell receptor beta chain was captured by sequencing in a study of shared clonotypes between healthy human individuals. Overall study findings and caveats: Among donors, sharing of clonotypes was expected to be affected by sequencing depth. Exclusively blood specimens were collected; tissue repertoires likely differ.

The CDR3 extends over 14 amino acids. The V gene end was trimmed by 5 bases and the J gene end by 5 bases; junction bases not matched to a gene: 5. CDR1 SGHVS and CDR2 FQNEAQ come from the germline V gene. The authors ran unsorted PBMC replicate PCRs on about 310 ng DNA, approximately 30,000 T cell genomes. The repertoire was sequenced with immunoSEQ multiplex PCR; TCRdb's copy has only in-frame clones and lacks some. The sample includes over 400,000 clones, over 70% of them seen just once. This clone was seen a handful of times. Its target is unknown. The clonotype was recovered from a woman in her thirties or forties in good health. Some clones in this sample may be carry-over from other donors' samples. Sequenced input: PBMCs. The rearrangement links TRBV7-8 to TRBJ2-3, with TRBD2 matching over 9 bases. This chain's CDR3 is CASSGGGGLDTQYF. The CDR3 DNA reads as TGTGCCAGCAGCGGCGGGGGGGGGCTAGATACGCAGTATTTT.